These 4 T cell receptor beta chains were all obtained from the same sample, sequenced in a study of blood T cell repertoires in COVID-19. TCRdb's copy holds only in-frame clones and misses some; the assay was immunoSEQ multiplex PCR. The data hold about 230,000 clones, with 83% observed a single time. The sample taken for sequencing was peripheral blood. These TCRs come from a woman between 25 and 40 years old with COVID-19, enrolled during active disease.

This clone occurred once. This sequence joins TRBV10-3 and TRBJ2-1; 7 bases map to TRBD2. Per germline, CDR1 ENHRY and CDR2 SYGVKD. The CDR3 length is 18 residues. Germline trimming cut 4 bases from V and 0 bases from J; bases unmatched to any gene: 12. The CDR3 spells CAISVLAGAVSSYNEQFF. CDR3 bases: TGTGCCATCAGTGTCCTCGCGGGAGCCGTAAGCTCCTACAATGAGCAGTTCTTC.

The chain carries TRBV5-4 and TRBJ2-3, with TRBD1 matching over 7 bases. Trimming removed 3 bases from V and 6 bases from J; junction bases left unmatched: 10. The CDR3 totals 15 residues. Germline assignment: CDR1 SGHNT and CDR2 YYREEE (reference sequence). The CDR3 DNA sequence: TGTGCCAGCAGCTCTCCGCGCGACAGGGCCGATACGCAGTATTTT. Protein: CASSSPRDRADTQYF.

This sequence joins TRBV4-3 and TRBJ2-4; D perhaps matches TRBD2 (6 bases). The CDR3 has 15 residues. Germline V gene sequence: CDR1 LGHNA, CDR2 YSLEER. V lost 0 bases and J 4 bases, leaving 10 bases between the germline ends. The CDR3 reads CASSQDRTTKNIQYF. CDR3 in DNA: TGCGCCAGCAGCCAAGATCGGACTACAAAAAACATTCAGTACTTC.

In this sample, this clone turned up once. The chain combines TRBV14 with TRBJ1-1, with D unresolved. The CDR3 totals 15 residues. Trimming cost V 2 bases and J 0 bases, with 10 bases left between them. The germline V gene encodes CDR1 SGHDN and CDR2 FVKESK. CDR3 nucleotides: TGTGCCAGCAGCCAACTAGACGGCATGAACACTGAAGCTTTCTTT. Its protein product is CASSQLDGMNTEAFF.